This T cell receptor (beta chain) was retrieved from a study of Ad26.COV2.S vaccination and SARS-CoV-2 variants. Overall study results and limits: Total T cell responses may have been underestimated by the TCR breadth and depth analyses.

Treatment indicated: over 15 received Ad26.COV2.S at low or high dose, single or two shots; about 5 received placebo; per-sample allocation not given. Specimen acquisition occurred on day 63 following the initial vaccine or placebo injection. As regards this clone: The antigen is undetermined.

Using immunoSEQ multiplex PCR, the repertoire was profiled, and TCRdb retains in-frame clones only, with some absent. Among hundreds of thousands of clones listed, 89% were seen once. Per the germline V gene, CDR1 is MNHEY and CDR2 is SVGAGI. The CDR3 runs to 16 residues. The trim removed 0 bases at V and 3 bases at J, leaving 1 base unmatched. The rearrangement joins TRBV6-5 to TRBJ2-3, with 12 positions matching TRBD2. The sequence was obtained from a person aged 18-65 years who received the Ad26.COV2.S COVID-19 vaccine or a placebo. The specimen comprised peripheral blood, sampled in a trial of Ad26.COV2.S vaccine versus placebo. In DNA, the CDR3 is TGTGCCAGCAGTTACTCGGGGACTAGCGGGACAGATACGCAGTATTTT. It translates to CASSYSGTSGTDTQYF.